This is a list of T cell receptor beta chains from one sample in a study of blood T cell repertoires in COVID-19. Using immunoSEQ multiplex PCR, the repertoire was profiled, and TCRdb retains in-frame clones only, with some absent. The sample consists of approximately 490,000 clones, about 88% of them appearing once. Source material: PBMCs or T cells enriched from blood (not recorded which). These receptors were obtained from a woman in her fifties or sixties who had recovered from COVID-19. CDR3s include the opening cysteine and the closing phenylalanine or tryptophan. The D gene is left open where the match is weak. For some rows the clone size is stated as once, few or many, or as a class when expanded; others skip it.

d_gene,v_gene,j_gene,abundance,CDR3nt,CDR3aa
TRBD1,TRBV7-2,TRBJ2-3,-,TGTGCCAGCAGCCTTCGGACAGGGGCGGCAGATACGCAGTATTTT,CASSLRTGAADTQYF
-,TRBV6-1,TRBJ1-6,-,TGTGCCAGCAGTGAAGCGGGGGGGGCCGGATCACCCCTCCACTTT,CASSEAGGAGSPLHF
-,TRBV5-5,TRBJ2-2,-,TGTGCCAGCAGCTTGGTGGGGGCGGCTACTACCGGGGAGCTGTTTTTT,CASSLVGAATTGELFF
TRBD1,TRBV14,TRBJ2-5,-,TGTGCCAGCAGCCATCCCAGGACAGGGCAAGAGACCCAGTACTTC,CASSHPRTGQETQYF
-,TRBV5-5,TRBJ2-7,-,TGTGCCAGCAGCTTGGCCAAGGTGGGAGTAATATCCTACGAGCAGTACTTC,CASSLAKVGVISYEQYF
-,TRBV4-2,TRBJ2-3,-,TGTGCCAGCAGCCTCGCGGGGTGGGCAGATACGCAGTATTTT,CASSLAGWADTQYF
TRBD2,TRBV11-3,TRBJ2-2,-,TGTGCCAGCAGCTCGGGGGGGGCTATCACCGGGGAGCTGTTTTTT,CASSSGGAITGELFF
TRBD2,TRBV5-1,TRBJ2-2,-,TGCGCCAGCAGCTTGAGCGGGCTAGCGGTAACCGGGGAGCTGTTTTTT,CASSLSGLAVTGELFF
-,TRBV5-8,TRBJ2-5,-,TGTGCCAGCAGCTTGGGTCGTCGGGTCCTCCAGACCCAGTACTTC,CASSLGRRVLQTQYF
TRBD1,TRBV28,TRBJ1-5,few,TGTGCCAGCAGGGAATCAGGGGGCGGCAATCAGCCCCAGCATTTT,CASRESGGGNQPQHF
-,TRBV2,TRBJ1-3,-,TGTGCCAGCAGTGAATCAACAGGGCTGGGAAACACCATATATTTT,CASSESTGLGNTIYF
-,TRBV3-1/TRBV3-2,TRBJ2-5,-,TGTGCCAGCAGCCATAGACAGCAAGAGACCCAGTACTTC,CASSHRQQETQYF
TRBD2,TRBV19,TRBJ2-1,-,TGTGCCAGTAGTATTGGGTGGGGGGGCAATGAGCAGTTCTTC,CASSIGWGGNEQFF
TRBD2,TRBV5-1,TRBJ2-2,-,TGCGCCAGCAGCCTGTGGACTAGCGGAGGTACCGGGGAGCTGTTTTTT,CASSLWTSGGTGELFF
-,TRBV6-5,TRBJ2-7,-,TGTGCCAGCAGTAGCCTAGGCCCCTACGAGCAGTACTTC,CASSSLGPYEQYF
TRBD2,TRBV7-2,TRBJ2-5,once,TGTGCCAGCAGCGCCCGTAGCGGGGGGGCTCTGGGGACCCAGTACTTC,CASSARSGGALGTQYF
-,TRBV15,TRBJ2-3,-,TGTGCCACCAGCCTCCGGGACTTTCAAGATACGCAGTATTTT,CATSLRDFQDTQYF
-,TRBV20-1,TRBJ1-1,-,TGCAGTGCTTACTATGTCAATGAAGCTTTCTTT,CSAYYVNEAFF
TRBD2,TRBV4-1,TRBJ2-5,-,TGCGCCAGCAGCCAAGGACTAGCGGGGCGAGAGACCCAGTACTTC,CASSQGLAGRETQYF
-,TRBV12-3/TRBV12-4,TRBJ2-1,-,TGTGCCAGCAGTTTAGGGAGTGAGCAGTTCTTC,CASSLGSEQFF
-,TRBV5-5,TRBJ1-1,once,TGTGCCAGCAGCTTGAAGGGGACTGAAGCTTTCTTT,CASSLKGTEAFF
TRBD1,TRBV4-1,TRBJ1-5,-,TGCGCCAGCAGCCCGACAGGGACCCCCAATCAGCCCCAGCATTTT,CASSPTGTPNQPQHF
-,TRBV5-4,TRBJ1-2,-,TGTGCCAGCAGCTTGGTAGACTCTGCTAACTATGGCTACACCTTC,CASSLVDSANYGYTF
TRBD1,TRBV10-2,TRBJ1-3,-,TGCGCCAGCAGCCGAACAGGGGGATCGGGGGATGGAAACACCATATATTTT,CASSRTGGSGDGNTIYF
-,TRBV5-6,TRBJ2-3,-,TGTGCCAGCAGCTTGGGGCGCGGGACAGATACGCAGTATTTT,CASSLGRGTDTQYF
-,TRBV30,TRBJ1-2,-,TGTGCCTGGAGTGTACAGAACAGCCTCCAGAATGGCTACACCTTC,CAWSVQNSLQNGYTF
-,TRBV7-2,TRBJ2-6,once,TGTGCCAGCAGGCTAAGCACTGGGGCCAACGTCCTGACTTTC,CASRLSTGANVLTF